This T cell receptor (beta chain) was documented in a study of T cell responses to AZD1222 COVID-19 vaccine. Study results and limitations: Clonal diversity may have been underestimated in mostly white British donors.

This clone was observed a handful of times. Its antigen is as yet unknown. Libraries were prepared by immunoSEQ multiplex PCR; TCRdb keeps only in-frame clonotypes and omits some of them. The sample holds about 96,000 clones; roughly 90% are singletons and the top ten take around 2.8%. The sample in question was peripheral blood, obtained on day 0 of AZD1222 vaccination. This TCR was sampled from an adult in good health.

The CDR3 DNA reads TGTGCCAGCAGTCGGGGGACTAGCGGGAGGGCCGGCGGGGAGCTGTTTTTT. Its protein is CASSRGTSGRAGGELFF. This chain uses TRBV6-6 with TRBJ2-2; 16 nucleotides agree with TRBD2. This CDR3 has 17 amino acids. Germline CDR1 is MNHNY and CDR2 is SVGAGI (reference sequence). The ends lost 5 bases at V and 7 bases at J; junction bases unmatched: 7.